This T cell receptor beta chain came from a study of PD-1 blockade in classical Hodgkin lymphoma. For the study at large: Patients had nivolumab dosed at 3 mg/kg, delivered intravenously every 2 weeks.

TCRdb's table, derived via immunoSEQ multiplex PCR, lists solely in-frame clones and lacks some. This sample has around 4,200 clones; around 87% occur once, and the top ten carry 25% to 30%. In its sample, this clone was seen a few times. V trimming: 3 bases; J trimming: 10 bases; junction bases outside the gene matches: 11. The CDR3 totals 16 residues. In germline, CDR1 is KGHSH, CDR2 LQKENI. Each and every patient relapsed after autologous stem cell transplantation, and patients got differing brentuximab vedotin exposure. Magnetic negative selection of thawed PBMCs was the method by which CD4+ T cells were purified.

The specimen comprised CD4+ T cells from blood, sampled at baseline. The chain combines TRBV18 with TRBJ1-6; 8 bases are shared with TRBD1. This receptor was obtained from a human donor with classical Hodgkin lymphoma. The CDR3 protein is CASSPPYRDRTSPLHF. The DNA for the CDR3 is TGTGCCAGCTCACCGCCTTATAGGGACAGGACCTCACCCCTCCACTTT. The full variable domain, its missing parts supplied by reference TRBV18 and TRBJ1-6, is NAGVMQNPRHLVRRRGQEARLRCSPMKGHSHVYWYRQLPEEGLKFMVYLQKENIIDESGMPKERFSAEFPKEGPSILRIQQVVRGDSAAYFCASSPPYRDRTSPLHFGNGTRLTVT.